These 13 T cell receptor beta chains were all obtained from the same sample, sequenced in a study of untreated major depressive disorder. These TCRs' antigens remain unknown. Generated by immunoSEQ multiplex PCR, the TCRdb table keeps only in-frame clones and is missing some. The sample yields under 15,000 clones, over 80% seen once. Study-wide results and caveats: Depressed patients' CD4+ T cells carried increased TRBV05-01 (Vbeta 5.1) usage versus control CD4+ T cells.

Sequenced material: CD4+ T cells from PBMCs. These receptors originate from a woman aged 25 to 39 with major depressive disorder.

This chain links TRBV9 with TRBJ2-5; D perhaps matches TRBD1 (6 bases). This CDR3 spans 16 amino acids. Germline CDR1 reads SGDLS; CDR2 reads YYNGEE. Trimming pared 7 bases from V and 4 bases from J, leaving 23 bases between. CDR3 in DNA: TGTGCCAGCTCCTCTGGGGGACACCTTGGAGGAGAGACCCAGTACTTC. Its protein product is CASSSGGHLGGETQYF.

DNA for the CDR3: TGTGCCAGCAGCCCACCTGGCTACAATCAGCCCCAGCATTTT. It yields the protein CASSPPGYNQPQHF. The V and J genes are TRBV27 and TRBJ1-5, with D unresolved. Germline loops: CDR1 MNHEY, CDR2 SMNVEV (reference sequence). V shed 6 bases and J shed 3 bases, with 12 bases lying between them. The CDR3 runs to 14 residues.

J is TRBJ1-1 and V is TRBV14, with 7 bases identical to TRBD1. V was pared by 2 bases and J by 5 bases, with 8 bases of the junction left unmatched. The length of the CDR3 is 15 residues. Germline CDR1 and CDR2: SGHDN and FVKESK. CDR3 region: CASSQRQGVWTEAFF. The CDR3 nucleotides are TGTGCCAGCAGCCAAAGACAGGGTGTATGGACTGAAGCTTTCTTT.

The J gene is TRBJ1-2, the V gene TRBV11-2, with TRBD1 matching 8 bases. CDR3 size: 16 residues. Germline lookup yields CDR1 SGHAT and CDR2 FQNNGV. V was pared by 4 bases and J by 3 bases, with 10 bases of the junction left unmatched. The CDR3 is CASSSIRTGWYYGYTF. As DNA, the CDR3 is TGTGCCAGCAGCTCGATTCGGACAGGGTGGTACTATGGCTACACCTTC.

This chain uses TRBV5-1 with TRBJ1-3, with D unclear. Deletions cut 0 bases from V and 0 bases from J, with 13 bases between. The germline CDR1 and CDR2 sequences are SGHRS and YFSETQ. This CDR3 region has 17 residues. CDR3 loop: CASSLAVGGSSGNTIYF. The CDR3 region has the DNA TGCGCCAGCAGCTTGGCCGTCGGAGGGAGCTCTGGAAACACCATATATTTT.

The V gene is TRBV12-5, the J gene TRBJ2-5, with D tentatively TRBD1 (6 bases). Per the germline V gene, CDR1 is LGHNT and CDR2 is FRNRAP. The CDR3 has 17 amino acids. V was trimmed by 1 base and J by 1 base, leaving 16 bases between them. The CDR3, as DNA: TGTGCTAGTGGTTTGGGCCGGGACACCAGCTCCCAAGAGACCCAGTACTTC. Amino acids: CASGLGRDTSSQETQYF.

The gene calls are TRBV7-3 and TRBJ2-5, with 8 bases aligning to TRBD2. Germline V CDR1 and CDR2: SGHTA, FQGTGA. V was pared by 3 bases and J by 2 bases, with 5 bases of the junction left unmatched. CDR3 length equals 15 residues. The CDR3 loop is CASSFGLALQETQYF. In nucleotides, the CDR3 is TGTGCCAGCAGCTTCGGACTAGCCCTTCAAGAGACCCAGTACTTC.

The V gene is TRBV5-1, the J gene TRBJ2-1; the D is unclear. CDR1 SGHRS and CDR2 YFSETQ come from the germline V gene. With 1 base removed from V and 2 bases from J, the gap between germline ends came to 4 bases. The CDR3 covers 13 residues. CDR3 protein: CASSLLPYNEQFF. In DNA, the CDR3 is TGCGCCAGCAGCTTGCTTCCCTACAATGAGCAGTTCTTC.

The chain uses TRBV12-5 and TRBJ1-2; possibly TRBD1 for D (6 bases). V gave up 8 bases and J gave up 4 bases, with 11 bases separating them. The CDR3 has 12 residues. The V gene's germline CDR1 is LGHNT and CDR2 FRNRAP. CDR3 amino acids: CASSSGAYGYTF. The DNA for the CDR3 is TGTGCTAGTAGTTCAGGGGCCTATGGCTACACCTTC. Full variable domain (missing parts from reference TRBV12-5 and TRBJ1-2): DARVTQTPRHKVTEMGQEVTMRCQPILGHNTVFWYRQTMMQGLELLAYFRNRAPLDDSGMPKDRFSAEMPDATLATLKIQPSEPRDSAVYFCASSSGAYGYTFGSGTRLTVV.

The rearrangement links TRBV7-2 to TRBJ2-3; unclear D gene. Germline CDR1 is SGHTA and CDR2 is FQGNSA. The CDR3 runs 15 residues. Trimming removed 1 base at V and 1 base at J, with 9 bases between. CDR3: CASSLEGFGTDTQYF. The CDR3 nucleotides are TGTGCCAGCAGCTTAGAAGGCTTTGGCACAGATACGCAGTATTTT.

The genes are TRBV7-8 and TRBJ2-1; a weak D match, TRBD2 (5 bases). With 1 base removed from V and 2 bases from J, the gap between germline ends came to 9 bases. Germline lookup yields CDR1 SGHVS and CDR2 FQNEAQ. This CDR3 is built from 15 residues. CDR3 amino acids: CASSLGRVTYNEQFF. The CDR3 DNA follows: TGTGCCAGCAGCTTAGGGCGGGTCACCTACAATGAGCAGTTCTTC.

This clone has only one observation. The V gene is TRBV6-5, the J gene TRBJ2-7, with D perhaps matching TRBD1 (5 bases). Between the trimmed V and J ends, which lost 2 bases and 2 bases, there was a span of 10 bases. The CDR3 length is 14 residues. Germline CDR1 reads MNHEY; CDR2 reads SVGAGI. Written as DNA, the CDR3 is TGTGCCAGCAGTTACGACAGCCTGACCTACGAGCAGTACTTC. Its protein product is CASSYDSLTYEQYF.

The rearrangement joins TRBV10-3 to TRBJ2-6; no firm D call. The CDR3 consists of 14 residues. V lost 5 bases and J 0 bases, leaving 5 bases between the germline ends. Per the germline V gene, CDR1 is ENHRY and CDR2 is SYGVKD. In nucleotides, the CDR3 is TGTGCCATCAGTTCCGACTCTGGGGCCAACGTCCTGACTTTC. Translated: CAISSDSGANVLTF.